This T cell receptor beta chain emerged from a study of T cells after yellow fever vaccination. The trim removed 5 bases at V and 3 bases at J, leaving 3 bases unmatched. This CDR3 is 14 amino acids long. Germline CDR1 reads SGHTA; CDR2 reads FQGNSA. This clonotype was seen ten or more times. In TCRdb, the 5' RACE reads were re-called with MiXCR into one record per CDR3 protein. The data show about 300,000 distinct CDR3 sequences, 6.8% seen once. The sample here was PBMCs, taken about 49 days after the first yellow fever vaccination. V gene TRBV7-2 combines with J gene TRBJ2-5, with 10 bases lining up with TRBD2. This TCR was recovered from a man aged 18 to 30 who received the YFV17D yellow fever vaccine. The CDR3 DNA reads as TGTGCCAGCAGCGGGAGCGGGGGGGAAGAGACCCAGTACTTC. As protein: CASSGSGGEETQYF.